This T cell receptor beta chain was found in a study of blood T cells in healthy people across ages. A second roughly 6 to 12 cycle PCR used barcoded and J-beta primers. TCRdb reprocessed the 5' RACE reads with MiXCR, giving one entry per CDR3 protein. The sample shows 1,500,000 or so distinct CDR3 sequences, roughly 64% of them seen only once. The ends were cut back, 0 bases at V and 2 bases at J, with 15 bases in the middle. Per the germline V gene, CDR1 is KGHSH and CDR2 is LQKENI. The CDR3 covers 17 residues. This TCR was recovered from a man aged 18 to 30 in good health. This chain joins TRBV18 and TRBJ2-3; D ambiguous. Sequenced input: blood. As DNA, the CDR3 is TGTGCCAGCTCACCACCCCGGACCCCAGATGTCACAGATACGCAGTATTTT. It yields the protein CASSPPRTPDVTDTQYF.